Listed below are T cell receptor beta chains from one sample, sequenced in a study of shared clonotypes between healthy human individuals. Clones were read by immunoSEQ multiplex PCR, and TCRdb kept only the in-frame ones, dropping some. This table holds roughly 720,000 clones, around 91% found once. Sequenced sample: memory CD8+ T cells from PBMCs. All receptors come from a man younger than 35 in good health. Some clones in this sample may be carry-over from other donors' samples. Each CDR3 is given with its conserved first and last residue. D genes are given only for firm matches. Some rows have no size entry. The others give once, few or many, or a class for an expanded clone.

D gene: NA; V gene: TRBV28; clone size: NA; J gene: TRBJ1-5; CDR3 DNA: TGTGCCAGCAGTTTGGGGGCAGGGGCTAGTTTAGATCAGCCCCAGCATTTT; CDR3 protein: CASSLGAGASLDQPQHF
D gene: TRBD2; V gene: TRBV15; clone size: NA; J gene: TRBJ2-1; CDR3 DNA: TGTGCCACCAGCGTAACGGGAGGATCCTACAATGAGCAGTTCTTC; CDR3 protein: CATSVTGGSYNEQFF
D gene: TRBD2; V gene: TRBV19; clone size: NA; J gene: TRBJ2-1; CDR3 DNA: TGTGCCAGTTCCAAATCAACTAGCGGGAGGGCGGGCAATGAGCAGTTCTTC; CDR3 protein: CASSKSTSGRAGNEQFF
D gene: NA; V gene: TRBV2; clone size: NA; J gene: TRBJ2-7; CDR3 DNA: TGTGCCAGCAGTCCTTTGGTGGGTGACAGCTCCTACGAGCAGTACTTC; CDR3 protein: CASSPLVGDSSYEQYF
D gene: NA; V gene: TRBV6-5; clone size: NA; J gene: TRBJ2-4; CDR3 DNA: TGTGCCAGCAGTTACGTGGGCGCCAAAAACATTCAGTACTTC; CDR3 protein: CASSYVGAKNIQYF
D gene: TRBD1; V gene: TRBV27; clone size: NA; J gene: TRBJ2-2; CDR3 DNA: TGTGCCAGCAGTCTCCGGGACAGGGTCCCCGGGGAGCTGTTTTTT; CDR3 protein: CASSLRDRVPGELFF
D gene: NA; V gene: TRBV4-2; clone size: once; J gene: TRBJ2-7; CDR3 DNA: TGTGCCAGCAGCCAAGGGCACGGGAGTGAAGACGAGCAGTACTTC; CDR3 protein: CASSQGHGSEDEQYF
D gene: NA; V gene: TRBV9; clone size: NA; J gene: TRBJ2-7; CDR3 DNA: TGTGCCAGCAGCGAGGGGCGGGGCTACGAGCAGTACTTC; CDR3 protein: CASSEGRGYEQYF
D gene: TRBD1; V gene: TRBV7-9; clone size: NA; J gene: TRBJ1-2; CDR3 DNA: TGTGCCAGCAGCAACGAGAGGACAGGGGCTAACTATGGCTACACCTTC; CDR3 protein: CASSNERTGANYGYTF
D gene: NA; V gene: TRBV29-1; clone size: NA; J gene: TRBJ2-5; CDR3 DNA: TGCAGCGTGAGGGGGTTGATGGGGACGGCTGGAGAGACCCAGTACTTC; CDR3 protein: CSVRGLMGTAGETQYF
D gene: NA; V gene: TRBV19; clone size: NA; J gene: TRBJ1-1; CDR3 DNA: TGTGCCAGTAGTAACGCAGGGGCTGAAGCTTTCTTT; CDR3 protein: CASSNAGAEAFF
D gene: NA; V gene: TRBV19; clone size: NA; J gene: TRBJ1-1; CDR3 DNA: TGTGCCAGTAGTAGAGGGCAGGGGCTGAACCTCGGGGCTGAAGCTTTCTTT; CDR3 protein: CASSRGQGLNLGAEAFF
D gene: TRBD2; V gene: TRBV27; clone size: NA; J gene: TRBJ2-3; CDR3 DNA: TGTGCCAGCAGGCCAAGGACTAGCGGGAGTACAGATACGCAGTATTTT; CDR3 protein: CASRPRTSGSTDTQYF
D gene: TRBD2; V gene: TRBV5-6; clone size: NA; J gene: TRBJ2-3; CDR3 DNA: TGTGCCAGCAGCTTGGCCGGGCTAGCGGTTAGCACAGATACGCAGTATTTT; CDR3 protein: CASSLAGLAVSTDTQYF
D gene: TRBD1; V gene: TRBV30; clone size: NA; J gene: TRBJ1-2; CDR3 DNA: TGTGCCTGGATCCGGACAGGGCCCTATGGCTACACCTTC; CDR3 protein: CAWIRTGPYGYTF
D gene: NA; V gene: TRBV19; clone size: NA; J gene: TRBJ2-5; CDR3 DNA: TGTGCCAGTAGTATAGGGTCAGCACAAGAGACCCAGTACTTC; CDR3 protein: CASSIGSAQETQYF
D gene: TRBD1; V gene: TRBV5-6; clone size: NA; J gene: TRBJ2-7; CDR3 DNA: TGTGCCAGCAGCTTTTCCGGGACAGGGAGCTCCTACGAGCAGTACTTC; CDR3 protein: CASSFSGTGSSYEQYF
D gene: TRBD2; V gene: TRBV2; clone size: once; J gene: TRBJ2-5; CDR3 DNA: TGTGCCAGCAGTGAATCTACTCTAGCGGGGCAAGAGACCCAGTACTTC; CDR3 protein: CASSESTLAGQETQYF
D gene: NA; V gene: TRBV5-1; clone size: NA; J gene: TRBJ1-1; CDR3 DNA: TGCGCCAGCGCTTCCCTCTGGGGTCAGGCTGAAGCTTTCTTT; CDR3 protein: CASASLWGQAEAFF
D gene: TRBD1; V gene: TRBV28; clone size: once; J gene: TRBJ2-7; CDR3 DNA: TGTGCCAGCAACCGGGACAGTTCCTACGAGCAGTACTTC; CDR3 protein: CASNRDSSYEQYF
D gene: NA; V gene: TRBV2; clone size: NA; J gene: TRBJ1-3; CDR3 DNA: TGTGCCAGCAGTCCCTCAGCGGCTGGAAACACCATATATTTT; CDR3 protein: CASSPSAAGNTIYF
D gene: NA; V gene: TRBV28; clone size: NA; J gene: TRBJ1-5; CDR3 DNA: TGTGCCAGCAGTTTGACCTATAGCAATCAGCCCCAGCATTTT; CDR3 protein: CASSLTYSNQPQHF
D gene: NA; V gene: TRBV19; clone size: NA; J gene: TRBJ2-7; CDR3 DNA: TGTGCCAGTAGAAATAGCGGCACCTACGAGCAGTACTTC; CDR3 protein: CASRNSGTYEQYF
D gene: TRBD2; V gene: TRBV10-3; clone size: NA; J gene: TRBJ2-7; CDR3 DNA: TGTGCCATCAGTGAGACTAGCGGGAGTTACGAGCAGTACTTC; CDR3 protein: CAISETSGSYEQYF
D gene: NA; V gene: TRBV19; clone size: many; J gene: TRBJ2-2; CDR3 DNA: TGTGCCAGTAGTATTGGGCAGGCCACCGGGGAGCTGTTTTTT; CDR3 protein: CASSIGQATGELFF
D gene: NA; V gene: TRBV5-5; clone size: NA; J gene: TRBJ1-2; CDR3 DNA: TGTGCCAGCCCAGGAGGAGGGGCCAGCTATGGCTACACCTTC; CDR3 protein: CASPGGGASYGYTF
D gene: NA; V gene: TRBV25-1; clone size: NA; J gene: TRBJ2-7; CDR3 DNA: TGTGCCAGCAGGACAGGACTTACGGAGTACTTC; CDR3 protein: CASRTGLTEYF
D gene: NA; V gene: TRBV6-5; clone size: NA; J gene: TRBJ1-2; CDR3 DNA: TGTGCCAGCAGCCTGACACAAAACTATGGCTACACCTTC; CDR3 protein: CASSLTQNYGYTF
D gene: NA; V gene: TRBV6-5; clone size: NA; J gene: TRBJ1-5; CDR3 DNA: TGTGCCAGCGCAAGAGACACAGGGATCCCTCAGCCCCAGCATTTT; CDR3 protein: CASARDTGIPQPQHF
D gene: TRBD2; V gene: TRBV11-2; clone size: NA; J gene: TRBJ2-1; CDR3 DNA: TGTGCCAGCAGCTTAGTGCGCCTAGCGGGAGGTAATGAGCAGTTCTTC; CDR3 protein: CASSLVRLAGGNEQFF
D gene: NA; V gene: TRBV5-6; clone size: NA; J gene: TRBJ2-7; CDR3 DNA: TGTGCCAGCAGCCCCCGCTTCGCCTCCTACGAGCAGTACTTC; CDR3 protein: CASSPRFASYEQYF
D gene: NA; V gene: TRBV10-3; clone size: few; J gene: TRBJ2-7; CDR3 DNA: TGTGCCATCCCGGGCGCAAGCGTCCACGAGCAGTACTTC; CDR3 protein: CAIPGASVHEQYF
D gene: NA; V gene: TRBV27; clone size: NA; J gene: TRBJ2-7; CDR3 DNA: TGTGCCAGCAGTCCTAGGACAGCCTCCTACGAGCAGTACTTC; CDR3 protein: CASSPRTASYEQYF
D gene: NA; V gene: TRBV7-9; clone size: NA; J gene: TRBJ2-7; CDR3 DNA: TGTGCCAGCAGCTCCTGGAACAGAGCTTCCTACGAGCAGTACTTC; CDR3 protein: CASSSWNRASYEQYF
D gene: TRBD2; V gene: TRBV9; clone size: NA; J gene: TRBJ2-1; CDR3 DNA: TGTGCCAGCAGCGATGTGGCGGGATCTAGCGGCCTAAGCTCCTACAATGAGCAGTTCTTC; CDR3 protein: CASSDVAGSSGLSSYNEQFF
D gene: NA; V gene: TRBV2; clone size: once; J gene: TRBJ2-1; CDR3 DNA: TGTGCCAGCAGTGAAAGGTTGTTTAATGAGCAGTTCTTC; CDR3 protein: CASSERLFNEQFF
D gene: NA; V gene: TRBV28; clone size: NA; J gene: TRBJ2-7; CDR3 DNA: TGTGCCAGCAGTGGCCTGAGCGGCGCCTACGAGCAGTACTTC; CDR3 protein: CASSGLSGAYEQYF
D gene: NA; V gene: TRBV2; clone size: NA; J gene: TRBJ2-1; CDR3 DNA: TGTGCCAGCACTGAGCCGCGGGGCTATGAGCAGTTCTTC; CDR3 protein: CASTEPRGYEQFF
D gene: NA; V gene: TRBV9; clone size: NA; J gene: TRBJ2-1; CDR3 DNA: TGTGCCAGCAGCGTAGTGGGGAATGACAATGAGCAGTTCTTC; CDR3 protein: CASSVVGNDNEQFF
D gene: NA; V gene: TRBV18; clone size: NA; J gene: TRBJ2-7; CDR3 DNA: TGTGCCAGCTCACCCGATTCTCGGAGGGAATCCTACGAGCAGTACTTC; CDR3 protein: CASSPDSRRESYEQYF
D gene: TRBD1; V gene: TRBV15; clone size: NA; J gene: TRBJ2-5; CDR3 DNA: TGTGCCACCAGCAGGGACAGGGCGTCCCAAGAGACCCAGTACTTC; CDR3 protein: CATSRDRASQETQYF
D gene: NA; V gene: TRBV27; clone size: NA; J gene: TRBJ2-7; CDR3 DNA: TGTGCCAGCAGTTTATCGACGGGAGTCGGCTACGAGCAGTACTTC; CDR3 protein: CASSLSTGVGYEQYF
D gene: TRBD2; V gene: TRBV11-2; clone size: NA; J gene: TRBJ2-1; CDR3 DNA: TGTGCCAGCAGCTTAAACTACCCGACCGGGACTAGTAAAGCTGAGCAGTTCTTC; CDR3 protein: CASSLNYPTGTSKAEQFF